Listed below are T cell receptor beta chains from one sample, sequenced in a study of cytomegalovirus exposure and HLA in healthy donors. The data were produced by immunoSEQ multiplex PCR, yet TCRdb's version contains in-frame clones alone and is incomplete. This sample carries some 320,000 clones, 87% of them seen once, and the ten largest clones take roughly 1.2%. Material: PBMCs. The source of these receptors is a woman in her twenties or thirties in good health and CMV-seropositive. CDR3s include the opening cysteine and the closing phenylalanine or tryptophan. The order of the fields is CDR3 protein, CDR3 DNA, clone size, D gene, J gene, V gene. A D gene is named only where the DNA matches it firmly. The size field is filled for only some rows; it gives once, few, many or a size class.

CDR3aa: CASSSDRGPQETQYF; CDR3nt: TGTGCCAGCAGTTCCGACAGGGGCCCTCAAGAGACCCAGTACTTC; abundance: NA; d_gene: TRBD1; j_gene: TRBJ2-5; v_gene: TRBV6-5
CDR3aa: CASNQKGLADNEQFF; CDR3nt: TGCGCCAGCAACCAAAAGGGACTAGCTGACAATGAGCAGTTCTTC; abundance: NA; d_gene: TRBD2; j_gene: TRBJ2-1; v_gene: TRBV10-2
CDR3aa: CASSERRGPGNQPQHF; CDR3nt: TGTGCCAGCAGCGAACGCAGGGGGCCGGGCAATCAGCCCCAGCATTTT; abundance: NA; d_gene: TRBD1; j_gene: TRBJ1-5; v_gene: TRBV6-1
CDR3aa: CASSDRGPGANVLTF; CDR3nt: TGTGCCAGTAGCGACAGGGGGCCTGGGGCCAACGTCCTGACTTTC; abundance: NA; d_gene: TRBD1; j_gene: TRBJ2-6; v_gene: TRBV19
CDR3aa: CASSQVPDTEAFF; CDR3nt: TGTGCCAGCAGCCAAGTTCCTGACACTGAAGCTTTCTTT; abundance: few; d_gene: NA; j_gene: TRBJ1-1; v_gene: TRBV14
CDR3aa: CASSLGRTDYEQYF; CDR3nt: TGTGCCAGCAGTTTGGGGCGGACCGACTACGAGCAGTACTTC; abundance: NA; d_gene: NA; j_gene: TRBJ2-7; v_gene: TRBV6-5
CDR3aa: CASSAAPLLRSPTYEQYF; CDR3nt: TGTGCCAGCAGCGCCGCCCCCCTTTTGCGGAGCCCCACCTACGAGCAGTACTTC; abundance: NA; d_gene: NA; j_gene: TRBJ2-7; v_gene: TRBV7-2
CDR3aa: CSYSGGTTDTQYF; CDR3nt: TGCAGCTATAGCGGGGGGACGACAGATACGCAGTATTTT; abundance: NA; d_gene: TRBD2; j_gene: TRBJ2-3; v_gene: TRBV29-1
CDR3aa: CATRGVGTGELFF; CDR3nt: TGTGCCACCCGCGGGGTGGGCACCGGGGAGCTGTTTTTT; abundance: NA; d_gene: NA; j_gene: TRBJ2-2; v_gene: TRBV15
CDR3aa: CASNPYGGAEAFF; CDR3nt: TGTGCCAGCAACCCCTACGGAGGGGCTGAAGCTTTCTTT; abundance: few; d_gene: NA; j_gene: TRBJ1-1; v_gene: TRBV2
CDR3aa: CASSLGTSGETQYF; CDR3nt: TGTGCCAGCAGCCTGGGGACTAGCGGAGAGACCCAGTACTTC; abundance: NA; d_gene: TRBD2; j_gene: TRBJ2-5; v_gene: TRBV7-6
CDR3aa: CASRWKGQAYGYTF; CDR3nt: TGTGCCAGCAGATGGAAGGGACAGGCCTATGGCTACACCTTC; abundance: NA; d_gene: TRBD1; j_gene: TRBJ1-2; v_gene: TRBV6-5
CDR3aa: CASSLALGQDSEAFF; CDR3nt: TGTGCCAGCAGCTTAGCGTTGGGACAAGACTCTGAAGCTTTCTTT; abundance: NA; d_gene: NA; j_gene: TRBJ1-1; v_gene: TRBV7-9
CDR3aa: CATRTGADNQPQHF; CDR3nt: TGTGCCACCCGTACAGGGGCGGACAATCAGCCCCAGCATTTT; abundance: NA; d_gene: TRBD1; j_gene: TRBJ1-5; v_gene: TRBV6-5
CDR3aa: CAWIRTEAFF; CDR3nt: TGTGCCTGGATTAGGACTGAAGCTTTCTTT; abundance: NA; d_gene: NA; j_gene: TRBJ1-1; v_gene: TRBV30
CDR3aa: CASRELVTGKGSTEAFF; CDR3nt: TGCGCCAGCAGGGAGTTGGTTACAGGGAAAGGGAGTACTGAAGCTTTCTTT; abundance: NA; d_gene: NA; j_gene: TRBJ1-1; v_gene: TRBV5-1
CDR3aa: CASSYVASGAYEQYF; CDR3nt: TGTGCCAGCAGTTATGTGGCTAGCGGCGCATACGAGCAGTACTTC; abundance: NA; d_gene: TRBD2; j_gene: TRBJ2-7; v_gene: TRBV6-5
CDR3aa: CASSLRLATDTQYF; CDR3nt: TGTGCCAGCAGCCTGAGACTAGCTACGGATACGCAGTATTTT; abundance: NA; d_gene: TRBD2; j_gene: TRBJ2-3; v_gene: TRBV11-2
CDR3aa: CASSEAFGTDYGYTF; CDR3nt: TGTGCCAGCAGTGAAGCGTTTGGTACAGACTATGGCTACACCTTC; abundance: NA; d_gene: NA; j_gene: TRBJ1-2; v_gene: TRBV6-1
CDR3aa: CASSSSPGTGNTEAFF; CDR3nt: TGCGCCAGCAGCTCTTCTCCCGGGACAGGTAACACTGAAGCTTTCTTT; abundance: NA; d_gene: TRBD1; j_gene: TRBJ1-1; v_gene: TRBV5-1
CDR3aa: CASSGRDYNEQFF; CDR3nt: TGTGCCAGCTCCGGGAGGGACTACAATGAGCAGTTCTTC; abundance: NA; d_gene: TRBD2; j_gene: TRBJ2-1; v_gene: TRBV11-3
CDR3aa: CASSLFREPFYEQYF; CDR3nt: TGTGCCAGCAGCTTGTTCAGGGAGCCTTTCTACGAGCAGTACTTC; abundance: NA; d_gene: NA; j_gene: TRBJ2-7; v_gene: TRBV5-6
CDR3aa: CASSPGLASGEQFF; CDR3nt: TGTGCCAGCAGTCCCGGACTAGCTTCGGGGGAGCAGTTCTTC; abundance: NA; d_gene: TRBD2; j_gene: TRBJ2-1; v_gene: TRBV7-3
CDR3aa: CASSPTGGENTGELFF; CDR3nt: TGTGCCAGCAGCCCAACTGGCGGCGAGAACACCGGGGAGCTGTTTTTT; abundance: NA; d_gene: NA; j_gene: TRBJ2-2; v_gene: TRBV27